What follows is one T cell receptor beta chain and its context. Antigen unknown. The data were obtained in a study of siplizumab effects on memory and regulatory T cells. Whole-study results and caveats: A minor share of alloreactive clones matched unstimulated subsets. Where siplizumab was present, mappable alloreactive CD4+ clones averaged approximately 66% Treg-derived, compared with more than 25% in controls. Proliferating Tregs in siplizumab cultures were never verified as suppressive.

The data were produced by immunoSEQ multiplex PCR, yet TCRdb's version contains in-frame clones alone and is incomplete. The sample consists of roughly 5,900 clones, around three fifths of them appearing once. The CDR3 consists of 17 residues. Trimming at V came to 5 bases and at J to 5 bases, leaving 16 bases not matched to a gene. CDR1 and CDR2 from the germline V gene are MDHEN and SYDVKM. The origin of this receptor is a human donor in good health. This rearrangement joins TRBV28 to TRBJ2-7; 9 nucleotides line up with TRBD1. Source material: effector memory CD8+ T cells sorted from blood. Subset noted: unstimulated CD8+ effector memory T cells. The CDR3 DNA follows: TGTGCCAGCAGTCCACTAATAGGACAGGGGTCCGTCCACGAGCAGTACTTC. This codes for CASSPLIGQGSVHEQYF.